The 30 T cell receptor beta chains below were found in one sample sequenced in a study of cytomegalovirus exposure and HLA in healthy donors. Assay: immunoSEQ multiplex PCR; the TCRdb copy retains only in-frame clones and omits some. This repertoire shows some 140,000 clones, 70% to 90% found once; its top ten account for about 1.5%. The sequencing input was PBMCs. The source is a woman aged 30 to 39 in good health and CMV-seronegative.

Concerning this clone: An end of the junction does not agree with germline; a read error may underlie this. The CDR3 DNA reads as TGCGCCAGCAGTGAGTCCCCCATCACTTTC. Residues: CASSESPITF. This chain joins TRBV10-2 and TRBJ1-2, with D hard to call. Germline V gene lookup returns CDR1 WSHSY and CDR2 SAAADI. The CDR3 length is 10 residues.

The rearrangement joins TRBV27 to TRBJ1-1; D is unresolved. V was pared by 4 bases and J by 1 base, with 7 bases between. The germline V gene encodes CDR1 MNHEY and CDR2 SMNVEV (reference sequence). The CDR3 contains 13 residues. The CDR3 region is CASSSQRNTEAFF. CDR3 bases: TGTGCCAGCAGTTCACAACGGAACACTGAAGCTTTCTTT.

The chain couples TRBV5-1 to TRBJ2-7; 8 positions agree with TRBD1. The CDR3 contains 16 residues. Unmatched junction bases numbered 10, after V lost 0 bases and J lost 5 bases. Germline V gives CDR1 SGHRS, CDR2 YFSETQ. As DNA, the CDR3 is TGCGCCAGCAGCTTGGAAGGGGCAGGGGGCTCTGACGAGCAGTACTTC. Protein: CASSLEGAGGSDEQYF.

The V and J genes are TRBV9 and TRBJ1-2, with D perhaps matching TRBD1 (5 bases). Trimming left V 5 bases short and J 6 bases short, with 8 bases between. This CDR3 has 11 residues. CDR1 and CDR2 (germline): SGDLS, YYNGEE. Here the CDR3 reads CASRRGDGYTF. For the CDR3, the DNA is TGTGCCAGCAGGCGGGGGGATGGCTACACCTTC.

The chain carries TRBV28 and TRBJ2-7; possible D gene TRBD1, 6 bases. There are 14 residues in the CDR3. Per the germline V gene, CDR1 is MDHEN and CDR2 is SYDVKM. Trimming removed 2 bases at V and 1 base at J, with 9 bases between. The CDR3 spells CASSLLDSSYEQYF. In DNA form, the CDR3 reads TGTGCCAGCAGTTTACTGGACAGTTCCTACGAGCAGTACTTC. The whole variable domain, remainder taken from reference TRBV28 and TRBJ2-7, is DVKVTQSSRYLVKRTGEKVFLECVQDMDHENMFWYRQDPGLGLRLIYFSYDVKMKEKGDIPEGYSVSREKKERFSLILESASTNQTSMYLCASSLLDSSYEQYFGPGTRLTVT.

This clone was recorded only once. The chain recombines TRBV10-1 with TRBJ2-5; 10 nucleotides agree with TRBD2. Unmatched junction bases numbered 7, after V lost 2 bases and J lost 1 base. In germline, CDR1 is WNHNN, CDR2 SYGVQD (reference sequence). This CDR3 is 17 amino acids long. The CDR3 is CASSETSGIRRQETQYF. The CDR3 bases are TGCGCCAGCAGTGAGACTAGCGGGATAAGACGCCAAGAGACCCAGTACTTC.

In DNA form, the CDR3 reads TGTGCCAGCAGGACCACTAGTTTCAATGAGCAGTTCTTC. Encoded protein: CASRTTSFNEQFF. The gene calls are TRBV6-1 and TRBJ2-1, with D possibly TRBD2 on 5 matching bases. V was shortened by 6 bases and J by 6 bases, with 12 bases between the two germline ends. This CDR3 is 13 amino acids long. Germline-derived CDR1 and CDR2 are MNHNS and SASEGT.

The chain has TRBV4-2 and TRBJ1-2; TRBD1 aligns across 7 bases. The germline V gene has CDR1 LGHNA and CDR2 YNFKEQ. Trimming removed 1 base from V and 6 bases from J; junction bases left unmatched: 11. The CDR3 consists of 16 residues. Written as DNA, the CDR3 is TGTGCCAGCAGCCAAGTCCCTCGACAGGGTTCTCATGGCTACACCTTC. Encoded protein: CASSQVPRQGSHGYTF.

This chain connects TRBV6-1 to TRBJ1-1, with D possibly being TRBD1 (5 bases). V was shortened by 4 bases and J by 4 bases, with 10 bases between the two germline ends. Germline values: CDR1 MNHNS, CDR2 SASEGT. The CDR3 sequence is 13 residues long. CDR3 DNA: TGTGCCAGCAGTGTTTCGGGGGTCACTGAAGCTTTCTTT. Protein: CASSVSGVTEAFF.

The table lists this clone with a count of one. CDR3 in amino acids: CASSVAQGAFAGELFF. The CDR3 DNA sequence: TGTGCCAGCAGCGTGGCACAGGGGGCTTTTGCCGGGGAGCTGTTTTTT. This sequence joins TRBV9 and TRBJ2-2, with TRBD1 matching over 9 bases. Germline assignment: CDR1 SGDLS and CDR2 YYNGEE. The CDR3 extends over 16 amino acids. After removal of 2 bases from V and 6 bases from J, the junction contained 8 bases not matched to a gene.

The rearrangement joins TRBV9 to TRBJ2-7; 12 nucleotides align to TRBD2. Losses at the gene ends were 0 bases for V and 7 bases for J; bases not matched to a gene: 8. Germline V gives CDR1 SGDLS, CDR2 YYNGEE. This CDR3 has 16 residues. CDR3 sequence (DNA): TGTGCCAGCAGCGTAGCTAGACTAGCGGGGGCCCAAGAGCAGTACTTC. Translating gives CASSVARLAGAQEQYF.

The chain carries TRBV28 and TRBJ1-1, with D unresolved. Germline V gene lookup returns CDR1 MDHEN and CDR2 SYDVKM. The CDR3 runs 12 residues. With 3 bases removed from V and 8 bases from J, the gap between germline ends came to 10 bases. CDR3 sequence (DNA): TGTGCCAGCAGTTTGGGTCGACAAGAAGCTTTCTTT. Its protein product is CASSLGRQEAFF.

The rearrangement links TRBV4-3 to TRBJ1-6; no clear D. The CDR3 is 14 amino acids. V dropped 0 bases and J dropped 7 bases, with 7 bases sitting between them. Germline V gene lookup returns CDR1 LGHNA and CDR2 YSLEER. CDR3 region: CASSQEYKNSPLHF. In DNA form, the CDR3 reads TGCGCCAGCAGCCAAGAGTACAAGAATTCACCCCTCCACTTT.

This chain links TRBV5-6 with TRBJ1-3, with D hard to call. The CDR3 runs to 14 residues. Trimming took 2 bases from V and 0 from J, leaving 6 bases between them. Germline V gives CDR1 SGHDT, CDR2 YYEEEE. Written as DNA, the CDR3 is TGTGCCAGCAGCTTTGTCAGCTCTGGAAACACCATATATTTT. Amino acid sequence: CASSFVSSGNTIYF. The whole variable domain, filled in from reference TRBV5-6 and TRBJ1-3, reads DAGVTQSPTHLIKTRGQQVTLRCSPKSGHDTVSWYQQALGQGPQFIFQYYEEEERQRGNFPDRFSGHQFPNYSSELNVNALLLGDSALYLCASSFVSSGNTIYFGEGSWLTVV.

V is TRBV2 and J is TRBJ1-1, with TRBD1 identical over 8 bases. Germline values: CDR1 SNHLY, CDR2 FYNNEI. Trimming took 7 bases from V and 8 from J; bases not matched to a gene: 12. CDR3 length equals 14 residues. The CDR3 is CASIQTGDRPEAFF. The CDR3, as DNA: TGTGCCAGCATCCAGACAGGGGACCGCCCCGAAGCTTTCTTT.

CDR3 DNA sequence: TGCGCCAGCAGCTTGGGGTCTCTAGCGGGGGGCGTAAATGAGCAGTTCTTC. Amino acid sequence: CASSLGSLAGGVNEQFF. This chain connects TRBV5-1 to TRBJ2-1, with 11 bases aligning to TRBD2. V lost 0 bases, J lost 7 bases, and 9 bases stayed unmatched. This CDR3 region has 17 residues. Per the germline V gene, CDR1 is SGHRS and CDR2 is YFSETQ.

The rearrangement joins TRBV7-9 to TRBJ2-2; D might be TRBD1 (7 bases). The germline gives CDR1 SEHNR, CDR2 FQNEAQ (reference sequence). Trimming removed 5 bases from V and 3 bases from J, with 16 bases in between. The CDR3 is 16 residues long. The CDR3 nucleotides are TGTGCCAGCAGCCCCGGAGGGGGACAGTACACCGGGGAGCTGTTTTTT. It yields the protein CASSPGGGQYTGELFF.

The CDR3 region has the DNA TGCGCCAGCAGCCCCGGACAGTTACAGTTTTATGGCTACACCTTC. It encodes CASSPGQLQFYGYTF. The V and J genes are TRBV5-1 and TRBJ1-2, with D possibly being TRBD1 (6 bases). The CDR3 contains 15 residues. CDR1 is SGHRS, CDR2 YFSETQ, per germline. The V end was cut by 4 bases, the J end by 5 bases, with 18 bases between.

This clone appeared a single time. V gene TRBV28 combines with J gene TRBJ1-2; D remains ambiguous. Looked up from germline, CDR1 is MDHEN and CDR2 is SYDVKM. Trimming pared 8 bases from V and 2 bases from J, leaving 15 bases between. CDR3 length equals 14 residues. The CDR3 spells CASLTPTTNYGYTF. CDR3 bases: TGTGCCAGCCTTACCCCAACGACAAACTATGGCTACACCTTC.

In this sample, this clone turned up once. The chain joins TRBV5-4 to TRBJ2-1; possible D gene TRBD1, 6 bases. The germline V gene has CDR1 SGHNT and CDR2 YYREEE (reference sequence). The CDR3 runs 17 residues. With 0 bases removed from V and 4 bases from J, the gap between germline ends came to 17 bases. DNA for the CDR3: TGTGCCAGCAGCTTGGATCCGGCAGGGACAAAGTACAATGAGCAGTTCTTC. It codes for CASSLDPAGTKYNEQFF.

The table lists this clone with a few counts. The genes are TRBV6-5 and TRBJ2-7; D unresolved. V shed 6 bases and J shed 2 bases, with 5 bases lying between them. Looked up from germline, CDR1 is MNHEY and CDR2 is SVGAGI. There are 11 residues in the CDR3. This chain's CDR3 is CASRTPYEQYF. The DNA for the CDR3 is TGTGCCAGCAGGACACCCTACGAGCAGTACTTC.

This chain links TRBV5-1 with TRBJ1-4, with D possibly TRBD1 on 6 matching bases. Trimming stripped 4 bases from V and 7 bases from J, with 23 bases between. CDR3 length equals 17 residues. From germline, CDR1 is SGHRS and CDR2 YFSETQ. The CDR3 nucleotides read TGCGCCAGCAGCCCGGAGGAAAACCAGGGGTTCGGTGAAAAACTGTTTTTT. Translation gives CASSPEENQGFGEKLFF.

This clone was seen only a few times. The chain recombines TRBV14 with TRBJ2-3; no definite D call. The CDR3 totals 16 residues. Germline values: CDR1 SGHDN, CDR2 FVKESK. V lost 3 bases to trimming and J lost 0 bases, with 13 bases between them. The CDR3, as DNA: TGTGCCAGCAGCCACCGGAGCACCTCTAGCACAGATACGCAGTATTTT. Translating gives CASSHRSTSSTDTQYF.

This chain connects TRBV5-1 to TRBJ2-1, with TRBD2 identical over 11 bases. Germline values: CDR1 SGHRS, CDR2 YFSETQ. The CDR3 has 16 amino acids. J lost 6 bases, V lost 4 bases, and 9 bases had no gene match. CDR3 nucleotides: TGCGCCAGCAGCCCAACAACTAGCGGGGGCTCCAATGAGCAGTTCTTC. Protein: CASSPTTSGGSNEQFF.

This clone was seen a handful of times. The rearrangement joins TRBV5-4 to TRBJ2-2; D is possibly TRBD1 (6 bases). In germline, CDR1 is SGHNT, CDR2 YYREEE (reference sequence). CDR3 size: 12 residues. V dropped 4 bases and J dropped 8 bases, with 9 bases sitting between them. The CDR3 region is CASSKQGGELFF. The DNA of the CDR3 is TGTGCCAGCAGCAAACAGGGAGGGGAGCTGTTTTTT.

The chain combines TRBV11-2 with TRBJ1-5; 9 bases are shared with TRBD1. J was trimmed by 4 bases and V by 4 bases; bases with no gene match: 5. Germline assignment: CDR1 SGHAT and CDR2 FQNNGV. The CDR3 spans 15 residues. The CDR3 here is CASSSGTGTNQPQHF. In nucleotides, the CDR3 is TGTGCCAGCAGCTCCGGGACAGGGACAAATCAGCCCCAGCATTTT.

V and J are TRBV6-5 and TRBJ2-7; D is possibly TRBD1 (6 bases). Between the trimmed V and J ends, which lost 8 bases and 1 base, there was a span of 15 bases. This CDR3 region has 14 residues. CDR1 is MNHEY and CDR2 is SVGAGI in the germline V gene. The CDR3 DNA is TGTGCCAGCGGAGTCGACAGGCGGTCCTACGAGCAGTACTTC. It codes for CASGVDRRSYEQYF.

The gene calls are TRBV5-4 and TRBJ2-7; 7 bases are a match to TRBD1. The CDR3 has 15 amino acids. J lost 3 bases, V lost 0 bases, and 6 bases had no gene match. CDR1 and CDR2 (germline): SGHNT, YYREEE (reference sequence). CDR3 nucleotides: TGTGCCAGCAGCTTGGACAGGGGAAGAGGCTACGAGCAGTACTTC. Its translation: CASSLDRGRGYEQYF.

The gene calls are TRBV5-1 and TRBJ2-5; TRBD2 is a possible D gene (5 bases). V shed 1 base and J shed 2 bases, with 18 bases lying between them. Germline V gives CDR1 SGHRS, CDR2 YFSETQ. The CDR3 runs 17 residues. The CDR3 bases are TGCGCCAGCAGCTTGACTCCGGCTAGGACTCCTCAAGAGACCCAGTACTTC. Its translation is CASSLTPARTPQETQYF.

The J gene is TRBJ2-5, the V gene TRBV7-3; TRBD2 might be the D (6 bases). Between the trimmed V and J ends, which lost 0 bases and 4 bases, there was a span of 6 bases. Germline lookup yields CDR1 SGHTA and CDR2 FQGTGA. The CDR3 contains 13 residues. CDR3 region: CASSLTGGETQYF. CDR3 nucleotides: TGTGCCAGCAGCTTAACGGGGGGAGAGACCCAGTACTTC.